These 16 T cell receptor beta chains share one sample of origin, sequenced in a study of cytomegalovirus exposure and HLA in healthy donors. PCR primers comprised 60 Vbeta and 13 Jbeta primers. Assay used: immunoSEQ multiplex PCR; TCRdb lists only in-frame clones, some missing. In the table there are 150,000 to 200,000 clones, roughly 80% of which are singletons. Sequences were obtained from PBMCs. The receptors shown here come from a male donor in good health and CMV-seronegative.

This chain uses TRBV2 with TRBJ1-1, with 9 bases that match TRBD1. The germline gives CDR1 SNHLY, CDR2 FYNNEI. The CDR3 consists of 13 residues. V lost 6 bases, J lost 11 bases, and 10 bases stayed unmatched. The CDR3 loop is CASRGGQGLGAFF. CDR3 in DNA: TGTGCCAGCAGGGGAGGACAGGGGCTTGGGGCTTTCTTT.

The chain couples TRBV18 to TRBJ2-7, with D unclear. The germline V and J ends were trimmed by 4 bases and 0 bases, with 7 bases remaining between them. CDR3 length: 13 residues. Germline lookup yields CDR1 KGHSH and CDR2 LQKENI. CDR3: CASSLSSSYEQYF. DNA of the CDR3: TGTGCCAGCTCACTATCGAGCTCCTACGAGCAGTACTTC.

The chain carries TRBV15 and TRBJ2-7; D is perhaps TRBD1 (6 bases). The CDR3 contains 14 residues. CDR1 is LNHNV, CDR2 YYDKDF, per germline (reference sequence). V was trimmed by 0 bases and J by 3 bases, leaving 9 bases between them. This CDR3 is CATSREGQLYEQYF. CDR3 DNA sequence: TGTGCCACCAGCAGAGAAGGACAGCTCTACGAGCAGTACTTC.

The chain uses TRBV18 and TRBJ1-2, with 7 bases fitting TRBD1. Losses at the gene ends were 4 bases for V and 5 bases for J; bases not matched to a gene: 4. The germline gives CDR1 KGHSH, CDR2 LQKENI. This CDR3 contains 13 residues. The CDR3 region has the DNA TGTGCCAGCTCACTAGGGACAGATTATGGCTACACCTTC. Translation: CASSLGTDYGYTF. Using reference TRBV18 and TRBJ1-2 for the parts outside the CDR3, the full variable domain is NAGVMQNPRHLVRRRGQEARLRCSPMKGHSHVYWYRQLPEEGLKFMVYLQKENIIDESGMPKERFSAEFPKEGPSILRIQQVVRGDSAAYFCASSLGTDYGYTFGSGTRLTVV.

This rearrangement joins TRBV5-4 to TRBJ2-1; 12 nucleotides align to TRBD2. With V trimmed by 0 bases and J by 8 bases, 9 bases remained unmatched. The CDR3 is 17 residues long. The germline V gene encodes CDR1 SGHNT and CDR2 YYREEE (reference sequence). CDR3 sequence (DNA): TGTGCCAGCAGCTTGGACGGACTAGCGGGATTAAACGATGAGCAGTTCTTC. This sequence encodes CASSLDGLAGLNDEQFF.

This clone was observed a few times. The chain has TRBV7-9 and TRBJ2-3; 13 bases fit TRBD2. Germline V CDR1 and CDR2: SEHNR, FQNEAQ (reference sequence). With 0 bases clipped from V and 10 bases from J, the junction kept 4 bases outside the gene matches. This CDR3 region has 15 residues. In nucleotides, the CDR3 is TGTGCCAGCAGCTTAGCGGCGGGACTAGCGGGACCGCAGTATTTT. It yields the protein CASSLAAGLAGPQYF.

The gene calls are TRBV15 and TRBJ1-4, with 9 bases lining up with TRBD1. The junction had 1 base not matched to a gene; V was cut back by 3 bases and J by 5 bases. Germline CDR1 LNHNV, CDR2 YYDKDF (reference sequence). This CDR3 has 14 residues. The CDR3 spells CATSRDRGNEKLFF. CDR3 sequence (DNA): TGTGCCACCAGCAGGGACAGGGGAAATGAAAAACTGTTTTTT.

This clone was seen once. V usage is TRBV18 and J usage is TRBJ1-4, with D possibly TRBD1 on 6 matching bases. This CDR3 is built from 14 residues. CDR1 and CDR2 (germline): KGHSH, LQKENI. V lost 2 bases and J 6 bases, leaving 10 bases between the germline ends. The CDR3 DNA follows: TGTGCCAGCTCACCAACGACAGGCGATGAAAAACTGTTTTTT. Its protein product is CASSPTTGDEKLFF.

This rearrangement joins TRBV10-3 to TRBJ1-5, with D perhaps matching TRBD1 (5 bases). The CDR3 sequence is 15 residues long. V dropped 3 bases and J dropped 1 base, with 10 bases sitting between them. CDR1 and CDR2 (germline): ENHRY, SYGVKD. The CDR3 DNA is TGTGCCATCAGTGAACAGGACATAAGCAATCAGCCCCAGCATTTT. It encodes CAISEQDISNQPQHF.

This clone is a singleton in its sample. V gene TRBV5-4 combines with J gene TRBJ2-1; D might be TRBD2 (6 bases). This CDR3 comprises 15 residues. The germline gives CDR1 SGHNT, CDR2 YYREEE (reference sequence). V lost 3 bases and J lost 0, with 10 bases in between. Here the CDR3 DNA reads TGTGCCAGCAGCTCTCGGGGGAGCTCCTACAATGAGCAGTTCTTC. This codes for CASSSRGSSYNEQFF.

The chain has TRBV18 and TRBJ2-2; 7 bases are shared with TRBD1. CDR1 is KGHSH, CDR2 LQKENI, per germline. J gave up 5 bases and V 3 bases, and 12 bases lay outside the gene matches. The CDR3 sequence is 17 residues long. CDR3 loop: CASSPERGREGTGELFF. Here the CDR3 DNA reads TGTGCCAGCTCACCTGAGAGGGGGCGAGAAGGAACCGGGGAGCTGTTTTTT.

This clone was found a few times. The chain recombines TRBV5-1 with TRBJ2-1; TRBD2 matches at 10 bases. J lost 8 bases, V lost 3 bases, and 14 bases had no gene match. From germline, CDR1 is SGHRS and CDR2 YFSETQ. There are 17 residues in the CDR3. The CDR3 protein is CASSSGGSGGQKDEQFF. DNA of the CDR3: TGCGCCAGCAGCTCGGGAGGTAGCGGGGGGCAGAAGGATGAGCAGTTCTTC.

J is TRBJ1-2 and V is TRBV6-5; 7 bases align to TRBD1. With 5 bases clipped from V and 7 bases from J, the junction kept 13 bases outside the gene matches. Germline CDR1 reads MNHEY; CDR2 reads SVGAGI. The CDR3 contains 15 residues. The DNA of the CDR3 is TGTGCCAGCAGTCGGGGGCGACAGGGTCCGGGTGGCTACACCTTC. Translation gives CASSRGRQGPGGYTF.

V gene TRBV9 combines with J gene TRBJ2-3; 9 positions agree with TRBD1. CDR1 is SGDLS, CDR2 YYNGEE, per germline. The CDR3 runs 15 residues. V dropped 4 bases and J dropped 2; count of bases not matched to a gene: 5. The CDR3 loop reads CASSSRTGDTDTQYF. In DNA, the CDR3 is TGTGCCAGCAGCTCTCGGACAGGGGACACAGATACGCAGTATTTT.

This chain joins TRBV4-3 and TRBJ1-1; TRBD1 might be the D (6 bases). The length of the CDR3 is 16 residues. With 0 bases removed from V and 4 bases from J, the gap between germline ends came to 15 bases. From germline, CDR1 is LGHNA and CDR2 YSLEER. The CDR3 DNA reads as TGCGCCAGCAGCCAAGATCATAACATAGGGGGCACTGAAGCTTTCTTT. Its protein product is CASSQDHNIGGTEAFF.

CDR3 residues: CATQQGVAEKLFF. CDR3 sequence (DNA): TGTGCCACCCAACAGGGGGTAGCTGAAAAACTGTTTTTT. This rearrangement joins TRBV2 to TRBJ1-4, with 8 bases lining up with TRBD1. V gave up 10 bases and J gave up 7 bases; unmatched junction bases: 8. The CDR3 has 13 amino acids. Germline V gene sequence: CDR1 SNHLY, CDR2 FYNNEI.